Following are 27 T cell receptor beta chains from one sample sequenced in a study of CD8+ T cells in alopecia areata. RNA was isolated and reverse transcribed to cDNA, the sequencing template. The method was immunoSEQ multiplex PCR; TCRdb's version includes in-frame clones alone and lacks a portion of them. The sample has around 140,000 clones, roughly 46% seen once. The source material was CD4+ T cells sorted from blood, sampled at week 0. These receptor sequences come from a human donor with alopecia areata.

This clone was detected only a few times. Additional DNA sequences in this sample encode the identical CDR3. This chain joins TRBV7-9 and TRBJ2-5; D is unresolved. The germline gives CDR1 SEHNR, CDR2 FQNEAQ (reference sequence). V was clipped by 5 bases and J by 5 bases, with 9 bases between them. The length of the CDR3 is 12 residues. The CDR3 nucleotides read TGTGCCAGCAGCCTAGTCGGGGAGACCCAGTACTTC. The encoded protein is CASSLVGETQYF.

This clone was seen a handful of times. A junction boundary mismatches the germline segment, possibly from a read error. The genes are TRBV29-1 and TRBJ2-7; either TRBD1 or TRBD2 may supply D (5 bases each). Germline CDR1 reads SQVTM; CDR2 reads ANQGSEA. CDR3 length: 13 residues. The CDR3 sequence: CSWWDGESSEQYF. The CDR3 DNA reads TGCAGCTGGTGGGACGGAGAATCCTCCGAGCAGTACTTC.

This sequence joins TRBV7-6 and TRBJ2-5; D might be TRBD2 (5 bases). The CDR3 sequence is 14 residues long. Looked up from germline, CDR1 is SGHVS and CDR2 is FNYEAQ. Trimming pared 1 base from V and 5 bases from J, leaving 11 bases between. The CDR3 loop reads CASSLVVRGETQYF. DNA of the CDR3: TGTGCCAGCAGCTTAGTTGTTCGCGGGGAGACCCAGTACTTC.

The chain uses TRBV5-1 and TRBJ1-2, with D perhaps matching TRBD1 (5 bases). V was clipped by 0 bases and J by 7 bases, with 10 bases between them. Germline V CDR1 and CDR2: SGHRS, YFSETQ. CDR3 size: 13 residues. CDR3 residues: CASSLGQGRGYTF. The CDR3 DNA sequence: TGCGCCAGCAGCTTGGGGCAGGGCCGTGGCTACACCTTC.

CDR3 coding DNA: TGTGCCAGCAGCTTACCTCCGGGACAGGGGTCTGGAGGCTACACCTTC. Translated, it gives CASSLPPGQGSGGYTF. The chain is built from TRBV7-8 and TRBJ1-2, with TRBD1 matching 10 bases. Trimming at V came to 2 bases and at J to 8 bases, leaving 11 bases not matched to a gene. The CDR3 totals 16 residues. CDR1 is SGHVS and CDR2 is FQNEAQ in the germline V gene.

The chain combines TRBV29-1 with TRBJ2-1, with 10 bases matching TRBD1. The V segment lost 8 bases and the J segment 8 bases; nucleotides outside the gene matches: 9. This CDR3 has 13 amino acids. In germline, CDR1 is SQVTM, CDR2 ANQGSEA. The CDR3 DNA follows: TGCAGCTGCCGGGACAGGGGTATCGATGAGCAGTTCTTC. Protein sequence: CSCRDRGIDEQFF.

The CDR3 DNA sequence: TGTGCCACCAGCAGAGGGGGACAGGGGGCTGGTGAAGCTTTCTTT. Translated: CATSRGGQGAGEAFF. V and J are TRBV15 and TRBJ1-1, with 12 bases lining up with TRBD1. The CDR3 has 15 amino acids. V lost 1 base, J lost 7 bases, and 4 bases stayed unmatched. CDR1 and CDR2 (germline): LNHNV, YYDKDF (reference sequence).

The gene calls are TRBV7-2 and TRBJ2-7; no reliable D call. Germline-derived CDR1 and CDR2 are SGHTA and FQGNSA. V lost 3 bases and J lost 3, with 15 bases in between. This CDR3 contains 15 residues. The CDR3 DNA is TGTGCCAGCAGCTTGGGCCTCTCGCCCTACTACGAGCAGTACTTC. It yields the protein CASSLGLSPYYEQYF.

The chain recombines TRBV9 with TRBJ1-2, with a weak D call TRBD1 (5 bases). V lost 0 bases to trimming and J lost 1 base, with 13 bases between them. There are 16 residues in the CDR3. CDR1 SGDLS and CDR2 YYNGEE come from the germline V gene. CDR3 DNA sequence: TGTGCCAGCAGCGTAGACCCCGGGGGTGGTAACTATGGCTACACCTTC. Translating gives CASSVDPGGGNYGYTF.

The chain links TRBV29-1 to TRBJ2-1, with D possibly being TRBD1 (5 bases). Germline lookup yields CDR1 SQVTM and CDR2 ANQGSEA. This CDR3 is built from 14 residues. V was cut by 4 bases and J by 5 bases, with 15 bases left in between. The DNA for the CDR3 is TGCAGCGTTGTTCAACAGGAGACGCACAATGAGCAGTTCTTC. This gives the protein CSVVQQETHNEQFF.

This clone was seen more than once but under ten times. The chain is built from TRBV30 and TRBJ1-3; TRBD1 matches at 7 bases. The V gene's germline CDR1 is GTSNPN and CDR2 SVGIG (reference sequence). This CDR3 is 14 amino acids long. Germline trimming cut 3 bases from V and 0 bases from J; bases unmatched to any gene: 2. Here the CDR3 reads CAWRGTVSGNTIYF. The CDR3 coding sequence is TGTGCCTGGAGAGGGACAGTCTCTGGAAACACCATATATTTT.

This clone was seen a few times. The chain combines TRBV23-1 with TRBJ2-7, with D possibly TRBD1 on 6 matching bases. TRBV23-1 is classed as an ORF, of uncertain function. The CDR3 is 14 amino acids. The V and J ends lost 4 bases and 3 bases respectively, with 13 bases between them. Written as DNA, the CDR3 is TGCGCCAGCAGTCCGACAGGCGAACACTACGAGCAGTACTTC. Residues: CASSPTGEHYEQYF.

This chain links TRBV27 with TRBJ2-1; D ambiguous. Trimming took off 6 bases at V and 0 bases at J, with 18 bases between the two ends. The CDR3 runs 17 residues. Per germline, CDR1 MNHEY and CDR2 SMNVEV (reference sequence). The CDR3 region is CASRRRSNSPSYNEQFF. The DNA for the CDR3 is TGTGCCAGCAGGAGAAGGAGTAATTCCCCCTCCTACAATGAGCAGTTCTTC.

The chain is built from TRBV4-1 and TRBJ1-5, with a possible D match to TRBD1 (5 bases). V was cut by 0 bases and J by 2 bases, with 14 bases left in between. The germline gives CDR1 MGHRA, CDR2 YSYEKL. This CDR3 has 17 residues. The CDR3 loop reads CASSQDPGQMGNQPQHF. DNA of the CDR3: TGCGCCAGCAGCCAAGATCCAGGGCAGATGGGCAATCAGCCCCAGCATTTT.

This rearrangement joins TRBV30 to TRBJ2-1; 13 nucleotides match TRBD2. Losses at the gene ends were 0 bases for V and 9 bases for J; bases not matched to a gene: 5. From germline, CDR1 is GTSNPN and CDR2 SVGIG (reference sequence). The CDR3 consists of 15 residues. The CDR3 DNA sequence: TGTGCCTGGAGTGTTGGACTAGCGGGAGTAAGTGAGCAGTTCTTC. This translates into CAWSVGLAGVSEQFF.

On this clone: Given a much more abundant clone one base away, this may be a read error. V is TRBV11-2 and J is TRBJ2-2, with D unresolved. This CDR3 has 13 residues. Trimming removed 0 bases from V and 2 bases from J, with 1 base in between. The germline CDR1 and CDR2 sequences are SGHAT and FQNNGV. This CDR3 is CASSLENTGELFF. The CDR3 DNA follows: TGTGCCAGCAGCTTAGAAAACACCGGGGAGCTGTTTTTT. Full variable domain (outside the CDR3, taken from reference TRBV11-2 and TRBJ2-2): EAGVAQSPRYKIIEKRQSVAFWCNPISGHATLYWYQQILGQGPKLLIQFQNNGVVDDSQLPKDRFSAERLKGVDSTLKIQPAKLEDSAVYLCASSLENTGELFFGEGSRLTVL.

The genes are TRBV25-1 and TRBJ2-7; no definite D call. Trimming cost V 4 bases and J 5 bases, with 9 bases left between them. Germline V lookup: CDR1 MGHDK, CDR2 SYGVNS. CDR3 length: 12 amino acids. The CDR3 here is CASSGADHEQYF. Written as DNA, the CDR3 is TGTGCCAGCAGTGGTGCGGACCACGAGCAGTACTTC.

The J gene is TRBJ2-2, the V gene TRBV30, with 8 positions matching TRBD2. Germline CDR1 is GTSNPN and CDR2 is SVGIG (reference sequence). The length of the CDR3 is 13 residues. Trimming at V came to 3 bases and at J to 7 bases, leaving 4 bases not matched to a gene. CDR3 sequence (DNA): TGTGCCTGGAGGGGGACTAGTTACGGGGAGCTGTTTTTT. This encodes CAWRGTSYGELFF. Filled out from reference TRBV30 and TRBJ2-2, the complete variable domain reads SQTIHQWPATLVQPVGSPLSLECTVEGTSNPNLYWYRQAAGRGLQLLFYSVGIGQISSEVPQNLSASRPQDRQFILSSKKLLLSDSGFYLCAWRGTSYGELFFGEGSRLTVL.

This clone has more than one count but fewer than ten. V gene TRBV4-2 combines with J gene TRBJ2-5; 12 bases align to TRBD1. There are 15 residues in the CDR3. In germline, CDR1 is LGHNA, CDR2 YNFKEQ. V was pared by 1 base and J by 4 bases, with 1 base of the junction left unmatched. The CDR3 loop reads CASSQGGQGAETQYF. The CDR3 DNA reads as TGTGCCAGCAGCCAAGGGGGACAGGGGGCAGAGACCCAGTACTTC.

The chain carries TRBV19 and TRBJ1-2; D perhaps matches TRBD1 (6 bases). This CDR3 comprises 13 residues. Germline V CDR1 and CDR2: LNHDA, SQIVND (reference sequence). Trimming stripped 9 bases from V and 8 bases from J, with 19 bases between. The CDR3 reads CASNQGRPTGYTF. CDR3 in DNA: TGTGCCAGCAATCAGGGGCGGCCTACCGGCTACACCTTC.

The chain has TRBV2 and TRBJ2-1; tentatively, D is TRBD2 (5 bases). This CDR3 has 12 residues. Per germline, CDR1 SNHLY and CDR2 FYNNEI. Trimming removed 7 bases from V and 9 bases from J, with 13 bases in between. The CDR3 loop is CASKGRGIEQFF. DNA for the CDR3: TGTGCCAGCAAAGGACGGGGTATTGAGCAGTTCTTC.

The chain links TRBV27 to TRBJ2-7; a possible D gene is TRBD1 (5 bases). The CDR3 has 13 residues. V was trimmed by 0 bases and J by 6 bases, leaving 9 bases between them. Looked up from germline, CDR1 is MNHEY and CDR2 is SMNVEV (reference sequence). CDR3 residues: CASSLSGATEQYF. CDR3 nucleotide sequence: TGTGCCAGCAGTTTATCTGGGGCTACCGAGCAGTACTTC.

This clone was seen a handful of times. One end of the junction varies from germline; a read error may be responsible. The J gene is TRBJ2-7, the V gene TRBV7-7; D remains unclear. The CDR3 length is 13 residues. Germline V gene sequence: CDR1 SSHAT, CDR2 FNYEAQ (reference sequence). The CDR3 reads CASSLAGANEQYF. The DNA of the CDR3 is TGTGCTAGCAGCTTAGCCGGAGCCAACGAGCAGTACTTC.

The chain uses TRBV14 and TRBJ2-3; D tentatively fits TRBD1 or TRBD2 (6 bases each). The V end was cut by 3 bases, the J end by 4 bases, with 11 bases between. This CDR3 is 14 amino acids long. Germline CDR1 reads SGHDN; CDR2 reads FVKESK. The CDR3 is CASSHGGSPDTQYF. The DNA for the CDR3 is TGTGCCAGCAGCCACGGGGGCTCCCCAGATACGCAGTATTTT.

In this sample, this clone turned up a few times. The genes are TRBV21-1 and TRBJ2-7; the table's D call, TRBD1, has no DNA check behind it. TRBV21-1 is a pseudogene segment. The CDR3 is made up of 15 amino acids. The CDR3: CASSNKGQAPYEQYF. The CDR3 DNA is TGTGCCAGCAGCAACAAGGGACAGGCTCCCTACGAGCAGTACTTC.

The chain is built from TRBV25-1 and TRBJ2-3; TRBD1 matches 7 bases. Unmatched junction bases numbered 2, after V lost 8 bases and J lost 0 bases. CDR1 and CDR2 from the germline V gene are MGHDK and SYGVNS. This CDR3 comprises 13 residues. Written as DNA, the CDR3 is TGTGCCAGCGGGACAGCTAGCACAGATACGCAGTATTTT. Its translation is CASGTASTDTQYF.

The chain uses TRBV6-5 and TRBJ1-4; weak D call: TRBD1 (6 bases). The germline V gene encodes CDR1 MNHEY and CDR2 SVGAGI. CDR3 length: 14 residues. V dropped 6 bases and J dropped 0 bases, with 8 bases sitting between them. The CDR3 loop is CASRRTATNEKLFF. CDR3 sequence (DNA): TGTGCCAGCAGGAGGACAGCAACTAATGAAAAACTGTTTTTT.